This T cell receptor beta chain was documented in a study of identical twins. TCRdb analysed the 5' RACE reads with MiXCR anew, one entry per CDR3 protein. The data show fewer than 500,000 distinct CDR3 sequences, 24% seen once. CDR1 is SQVTM, CDR2 ANQGSEA, per germline. This CDR3 region has 14 residues. The junction had 5 bases not matched to a gene; V was cut back by 7 bases and J by 1 base. This sample also belongs to another study, concerning T cells expressing NK-cell markers.

Sequenced: CD4+ T cells sorted from blood. This TCR derives from a woman aged 18-29 years in good health. The gene calls are TRBV29-1 and TRBJ2-3; 10 nucleotides match TRBD2. CDR3 sequence: CSETGTSGTDTQYF. The CDR3, as DNA: TGCAGCGAAACCGGGACTAGCGGCACAGATACGCAGTATTTT.